The 19 T cell receptor beta chains in this list originate from one sample, sequenced in a study of stem cell transplantation in POMP-related autoinflammatory disease. The protocol was immunoSEQ multiplex PCR, while the TCRdb copy is restricted to in-frame clones and leaves out a portion. The top ten clones hold around 4.6% of a sample with some 9,900 clones, roughly 80% of them seen once. This specimen was CD4+ T cells from PBMCs, taken after stem cell transplantation. The origin of the receptors is a human patient with POMP-related autoinflammation and immune dysregulation (PRAID). Among the T cells, some may be from the graft donor.

The V gene is TRBV30, the J gene TRBJ1-3; D unresolved. The CDR3 runs 13 residues. The ends were cut back, 5 bases at V and 0 bases at J, with 8 bases in the middle. Germline V lookup: CDR1 GTSNPN, CDR2 SVGIG (reference sequence). Here the CDR3 reads CAWAISSGNTIYF. The DNA for the CDR3 is TGTGCCTGGGCTATAAGCTCTGGAAACACCATATATTTT.

The chain has TRBV27 and TRBJ2-1, with TRBD2 identical over 10 bases. Germline V gives CDR1 MNHEY, CDR2 SMNVEV (reference sequence). CDR3 size: 13 residues. V shed 7 bases and J 7 bases; nucleotides not matched to a gene: 4. The CDR3 nucleotides are TGTGCCAGCACAGCGGGAGGGCCGAATGAGCAGTTCTTC. Its translation is CASTAGGPNEQFF.

This clone was counted between two and nine times. The rearrangement joins TRBV7-9 to TRBJ1-1, with D hard to call. The CDR3 runs to 15 residues. V shed 6 bases and J shed 4 bases, with 18 bases lying between them. The V gene's germline CDR1 is SEHNR and CDR2 FQNEAQ (reference sequence). This CDR3 reads CASRDTGRAGTEAFF. The CDR3 coding sequence is TGTGCCAGCAGGGATACCGGACGAGCGGGCACTGAAGCTTTCTTT.

J is TRBJ2-1 and V is TRBV18; possibly TRBD2 for D (6 bases). Germline V gives CDR1 KGHSH, CDR2 LQKENI. The CDR3 length is 14 residues. Deletions cut 1 base from V and 7 bases from J, with 11 bases between. Here the CDR3 DNA reads TGTGCCAGCTCACCACTACAGGAGGGGAATGAGCAGTTCTTC. Translation gives CASSPLQEGNEQFF.

The J gene is TRBJ2-5, the V gene TRBV18; TRBD2 matches 10 bases. The V segment lost 4 bases and the J segment 4 bases; nucleotides outside the gene matches: 18. Germline loops: CDR1 KGHSH, CDR2 LQKENI. CDR3 length: 19 amino acids. CDR3 in amino acids: CASSLPRSSSGSRRETQYF. The CDR3 DNA is TGTGCCAGCTCACTACCGAGATCTTCTAGCGGGAGTAGACGAGAGACCCAGTACTTC.

V is TRBV5-1 and J is TRBJ2-7; the D call may be TRBD1 or TRBD2 (5 bases each). The ends were cut back, 2 bases at V and 3 bases at J, with 18 bases in the middle. CDR1 is SGHRS and CDR2 is YFSETQ in the germline V gene. The CDR3 sequence is 16 residues long. The CDR3 spells CASSLSPGTDLYEQYF. Here the CDR3 DNA reads TGCGCCAGCAGCTTATCACCCGGGACGGATCTCTACGAGCAGTACTTC.

The chain recombines TRBV10-3 with TRBJ1-3; D is possibly TRBD1 (5 bases). Deletions cut 6 bases from V and 0 bases from J, with 12 bases between. CDR1 and CDR2 from the germline V gene are ENHRY and SYGVKD. This CDR3 has 15 residues. CDR3 sequence (DNA): TGTGCCATCAGGGGCCAGGGTTTCTCTGGAAACACCATATATTTT. Translated: CAIRGQGFSGNTIYF.

This clone has just one count. The J gene is TRBJ1-2, the V gene TRBV7-2; 12 bases line up with TRBD1. The CDR3 length is 17 residues. Unmatched junction bases numbered 11, after V lost 4 bases and J lost 5 bases. Germline CDR1 is SGHTA and CDR2 is FQGNSA. The DNA of the CDR3 is TGTGCCAGCAGCTCACCCCCGGGACAGGGGGCGGGGTATGGCTACACCTTC. Translating gives CASSSPPGQGAGYGYTF.

CDR3 region: CAWMGSSGNTIYF. The CDR3 DNA is TGTGCCTGGATGGGCAGCTCTGGAAACACCATATATTTT. The genes are TRBV30 and TRBJ1-3, with D unclear. V lost 4 bases, J lost 0 bases, and 7 bases lay in between. CDR3 length equals 13 residues. From germline, CDR1 is GTSNPN and CDR2 SVGIG (reference sequence).

This clone was recorded only once. The chain recombines TRBV7-2 with TRBJ2-7; 7 bases align to TRBD2. The CDR3 length is 17 residues. Germline values: CDR1 SGHTA, CDR2 FQGNSA. Trimming removed 3 bases from V and 4 bases from J; junction bases left unmatched: 15. The CDR3 is CASSFTWARENLYEQYF. The CDR3 nucleotides read TGTGCCAGCAGCTTTACTTGGGCGCGGGAGAATCTTTACGAGCAGTACTTC. Together with reference TRBV7-2 and TRBJ2-7, the CDR3 gives the full variable domain: GAGVSQSPSNKVTEKGKDVELRCDPISGHTALYWYRQSLGQGLEFLIYFQGNSAPDKSGLPSDRFSAERTGGSVSTLTIQRTQQEDSAVYLCASSFTWARENLYEQYFGPGTRLTVT.

The rearrangement uses TRBV5-1 and TRBJ1-4; D unresolved. Germline CDR1 is SGHRS and CDR2 is YFSETQ. V lost 4 bases to trimming and J lost 4 bases, with 11 bases between them. The CDR3 has 14 amino acids. The CDR3 spells CASSPSRSNEKLFF. In DNA form, the CDR3 reads TGCGCCAGCAGCCCGTCCCGAAGTAATGAAAAACTGTTTTTT.

The chain recombines TRBV6-5 with TRBJ2-3, with D perhaps TRBD1 (6 bases). CDR1 is MNHEY, CDR2 SVGAGI, per germline. This CDR3 has 15 amino acids. Trimming left V 0 bases short and J 4 bases short, with 11 bases between. This chain's CDR3 is CASSYSGSGADTQYF. CDR3 sequence (DNA): TGTGCCAGCAGTTACTCTGGGTCAGGGGCAGATACGCAGTATTTT.

This clone was seen a few times. J is TRBJ2-2 and V is TRBV7-3; D possibly uses TRBD1 or TRBD2 (5 bases each). Germline CDR1 reads SGHTA; CDR2 reads FQGTGA. V was trimmed by 1 base and J by 3 bases, leaving 9 bases between them. The CDR3 is made up of 15 amino acids. The CDR3 nucleotides are TGTGCCAGCAGCTTAAGGGGGAGTCACACCGGGGAGCTGTTTTTT. It is translated as CASSLRGSHTGELFF.

The chain uses TRBV7-9 and TRBJ2-1; perhaps TRBD2 as D (6 bases). Germline V gene sequence: CDR1 SEHNR, CDR2 FQNEAQ (reference sequence). The CDR3 is made up of 16 amino acids. The V gene lost 7 bases and the J gene lost 0 bases, with 16 bases spanning the gap. The CDR3 region has the DNA TGTGCCAGCAACCGGGACTTCCAGAGCTCCTACAATGAGCAGTTCTTC. Its translation: CASNRDFQSSYNEQFF.

This chain joins TRBV5-4 and TRBJ1-1; a weak D match, TRBD1 (5 bases). CDR3 size: 14 residues. Germline lookup yields CDR1 SGHNT and CDR2 YYREEE (reference sequence). The V end was cut by 5 bases, the J end by 10 bases, with 21 bases between. The CDR3 bases are TGTGCCAGCAGATCCCGGGACGGCGTTACGATAGCTTTCTTT. Its translation: CASRSRDGVTIAFF.

This chain connects TRBV27 to TRBJ1-5; no reliable D call. CDR1 MNHEY and CDR2 SMNVEV come from the germline V gene (reference sequence). There are 12 residues in the CDR3. V dropped 4 bases and J dropped 7 bases, with 8 bases sitting between them. CDR3 loop: CASSSPQQPQHF. In DNA form, the CDR3 reads TGTGCCAGCAGTTCTCCGCAACAGCCCCAGCATTTT.

V usage is TRBV10-3 and J usage is TRBJ1-1; D perhaps matches TRBD1 (6 bases). CDR1 ENHRY and CDR2 SYGVKD come from the germline V gene. The CDR3 has 13 amino acids. Trimming removed 9 bases at V and 0 bases at J, with 11 bases between. CDR3 nucleotide sequence: TGTGCCATGAGGACAGACATGAACACTGAAGCTTTCTTT. It specifies CAMRTDMNTEAFF.

This clone was seen only once. The chain is built from TRBV19 and TRBJ1-5, with D possibly being TRBD1 (6 bases). CDR1 is LNHDA, CDR2 SQIVND, per germline (reference sequence). Deletions cut 9 bases from V and 3 bases from J, with 12 bases between. The CDR3 contains 13 residues. This chain's CDR3 is CASSGVYNQPQHF. CDR3 DNA sequence: TGTGCCAGCTCAGGGGTTTACAATCAGCCCCAGCATTTT.

In nucleotides, the CDR3 is TGTGCCAGCTCACCGGCCCGGGGCAGGGATCAGCCCCAGCATTTT. Its translation: CASSPARGRDQPQHF. The rearrangement links TRBV18 to TRBJ1-5; TRBD1 is a possible D gene (5 bases). V shed 3 bases and J shed 5 bases, with 14 bases lying between them. This CDR3 comprises 15 residues. CDR1 is KGHSH, CDR2 LQKENI, per germline.